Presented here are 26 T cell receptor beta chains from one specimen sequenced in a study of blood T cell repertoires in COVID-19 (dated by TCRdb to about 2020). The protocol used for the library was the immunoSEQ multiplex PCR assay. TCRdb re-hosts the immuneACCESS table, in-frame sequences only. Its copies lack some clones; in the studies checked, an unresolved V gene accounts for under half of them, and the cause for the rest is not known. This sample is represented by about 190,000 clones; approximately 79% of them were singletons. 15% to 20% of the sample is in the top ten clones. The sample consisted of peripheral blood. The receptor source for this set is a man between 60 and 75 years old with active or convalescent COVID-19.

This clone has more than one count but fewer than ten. The CDR3: CASSVEGETSGRGREQFF. DNA for the CDR3: TGTGCCAGCAGCGTAGAAGGGGAAACTAGCGGGAGGGGCCGGGAGCAGTTCTTC. The chain combines TRBV9 with TRBJ2-1; TRBD2 agrees at 13 bases. V lost 0 bases to trimming and J lost 10 bases; unmatched junction nucleotides: 13. Germline V gives CDR1 SGDLS, CDR2 YYNGEE. This CDR3 comprises 18 residues.

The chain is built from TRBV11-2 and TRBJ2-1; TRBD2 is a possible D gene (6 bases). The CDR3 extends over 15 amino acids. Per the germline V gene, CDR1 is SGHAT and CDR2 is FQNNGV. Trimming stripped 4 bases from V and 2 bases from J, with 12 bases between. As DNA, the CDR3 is TGTGCCAGCAGCTCTGGAGGACTACCCTACAATGAGCAGTTCTTC. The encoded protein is CASSSGGLPYNEQFF.

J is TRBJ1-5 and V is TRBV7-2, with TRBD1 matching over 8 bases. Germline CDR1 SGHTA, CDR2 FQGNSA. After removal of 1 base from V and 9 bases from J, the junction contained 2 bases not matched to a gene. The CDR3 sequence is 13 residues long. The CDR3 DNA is TGTGCCAGCAGCTTAGGACAGGGGTGGCCCCAGCATTTT. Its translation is CASSLGQGWPQHF.

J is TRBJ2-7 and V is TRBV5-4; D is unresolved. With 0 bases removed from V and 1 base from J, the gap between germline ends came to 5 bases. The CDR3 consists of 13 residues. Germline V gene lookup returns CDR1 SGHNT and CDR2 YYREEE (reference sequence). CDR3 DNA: TGTGCCAGCAGCTTGGGAGTTTCCTACGAGCAGTACTTC. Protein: CASSLGVSYEQYF.

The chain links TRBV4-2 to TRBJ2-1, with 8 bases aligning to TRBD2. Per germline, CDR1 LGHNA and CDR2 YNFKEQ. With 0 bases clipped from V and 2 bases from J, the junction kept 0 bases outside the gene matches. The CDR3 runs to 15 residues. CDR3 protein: CASSQDSGTYNEQFF. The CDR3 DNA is TGTGCCAGCAGCCAAGATAGCGGGACCTACAATGAGCAGTTCTTC.

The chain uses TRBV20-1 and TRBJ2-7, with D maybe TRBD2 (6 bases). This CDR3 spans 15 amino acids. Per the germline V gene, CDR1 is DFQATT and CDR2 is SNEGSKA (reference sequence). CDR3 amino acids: CSASIGSHPLDEQYF. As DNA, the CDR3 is TGCAGCGCGAGTATCGGGAGTCACCCGCTTGACGAGCAGTACTTC.

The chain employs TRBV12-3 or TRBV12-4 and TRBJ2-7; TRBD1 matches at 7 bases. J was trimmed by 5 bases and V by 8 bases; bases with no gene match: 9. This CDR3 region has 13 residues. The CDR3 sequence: CASAPGQFNEQYF. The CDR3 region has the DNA TGTGCCAGCGCACCGGGACAGTTCAACGAGCAGTACTTC.

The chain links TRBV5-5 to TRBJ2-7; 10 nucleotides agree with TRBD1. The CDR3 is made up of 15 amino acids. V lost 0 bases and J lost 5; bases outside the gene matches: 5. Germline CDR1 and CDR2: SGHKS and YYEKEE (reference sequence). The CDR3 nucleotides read TGTGCCAGCAGCTTGGTGGGACAGGGGAGACACGAGCAGTACTTC. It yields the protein CASSLVGQGRHEQYF.

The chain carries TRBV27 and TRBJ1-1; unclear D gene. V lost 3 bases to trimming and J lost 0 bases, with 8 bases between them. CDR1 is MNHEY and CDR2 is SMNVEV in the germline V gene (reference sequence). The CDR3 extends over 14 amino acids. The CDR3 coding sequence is TGTGCCAGCAGTTTTTCTCCTCTGAACACTGAAGCTTTCTTT. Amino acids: CASSFSPLNTEAFF.

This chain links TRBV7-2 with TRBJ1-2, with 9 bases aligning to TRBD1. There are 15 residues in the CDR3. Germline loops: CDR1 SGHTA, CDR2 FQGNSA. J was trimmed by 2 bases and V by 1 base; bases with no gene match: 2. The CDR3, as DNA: TGTGCCAGCAGCTTAGAACAGGGGGCCAACTATGGCTACACCTTC. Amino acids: CASSLEQGANYGYTF.

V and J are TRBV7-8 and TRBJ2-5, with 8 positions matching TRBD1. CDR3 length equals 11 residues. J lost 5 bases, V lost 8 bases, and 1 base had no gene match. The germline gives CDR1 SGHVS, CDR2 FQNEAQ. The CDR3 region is CASRQGETQYF. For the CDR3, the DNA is TGTGCCAGCCGACAGGGGGAGACCCAGTACTTC.

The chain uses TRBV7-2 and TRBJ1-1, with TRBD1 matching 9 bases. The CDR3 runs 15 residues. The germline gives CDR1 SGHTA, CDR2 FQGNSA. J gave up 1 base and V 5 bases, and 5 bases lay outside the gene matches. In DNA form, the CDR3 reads TGTGCCAGCAGCCGCCGACAGGGGGAGAACACTGAAGCTTTCTTT. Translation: CASSRRQGENTEAFF.

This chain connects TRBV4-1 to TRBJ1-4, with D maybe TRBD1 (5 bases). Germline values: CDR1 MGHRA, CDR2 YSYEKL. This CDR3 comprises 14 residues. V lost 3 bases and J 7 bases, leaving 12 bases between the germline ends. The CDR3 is CASSHRAEGEKLFF. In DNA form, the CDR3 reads TGCGCCAGCAGCCACAGGGCAGAAGGTGAAAAACTGTTTTTT.

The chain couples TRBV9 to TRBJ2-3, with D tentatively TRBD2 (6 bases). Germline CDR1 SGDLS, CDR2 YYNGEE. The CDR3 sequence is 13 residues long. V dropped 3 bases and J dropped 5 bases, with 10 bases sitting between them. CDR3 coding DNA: TGTGCCAGCAGCGCCGGAGGGGTAGATACGCAGTATTTT. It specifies CASSAGGVDTQYF.

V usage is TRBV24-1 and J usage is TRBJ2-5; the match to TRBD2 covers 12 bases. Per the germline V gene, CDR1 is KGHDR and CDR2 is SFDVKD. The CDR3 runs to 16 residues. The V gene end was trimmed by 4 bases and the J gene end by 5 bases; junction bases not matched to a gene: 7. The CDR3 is CATSDPSGRGPETQYF. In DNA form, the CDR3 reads TGTGCCACCAGTGACCCTAGCGGGAGGGGACCGGAGACCCAGTACTTC.

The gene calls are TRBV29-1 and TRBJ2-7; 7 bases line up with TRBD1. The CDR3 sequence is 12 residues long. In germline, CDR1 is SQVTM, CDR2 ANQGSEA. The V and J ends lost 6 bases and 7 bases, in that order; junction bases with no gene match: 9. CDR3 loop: CSVRTGPGEQYF. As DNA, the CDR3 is TGCAGCGTGCGGACAGGCCCGGGAGAGCAGTACTTC.

In DNA, the CDR3 is TGTGCCAGCAGCTTAGGGCTTATCACAGATACGCAGTATTTT. It codes for CASSLGLITDTQYF. This chain connects TRBV11-1 to TRBJ2-3; D is ambiguous. Germline values: CDR1 SGHAT, CDR2 FQDESV (reference sequence). The CDR3 contains 14 residues. V lost 1 base and J 2 bases, leaving 7 bases between the germline ends.

Here the CDR3 reads CASSIGGVSYNEQFF. CDR3 DNA sequence: TGTGCCAGCAGCATCGGGGGGGTCTCCTACAATGAGCAGTTCTTC. The V and J genes are TRBV21-1 and TRBJ2-1; no check of the table's D call, TRBD2, against the DNA was made. TRBV21-1 represents a pseudogene. The CDR3 loop spans 15 amino acids.

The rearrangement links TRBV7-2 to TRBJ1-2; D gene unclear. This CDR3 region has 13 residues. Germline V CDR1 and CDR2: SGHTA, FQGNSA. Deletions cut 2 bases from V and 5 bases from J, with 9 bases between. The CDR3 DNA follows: TGTGCCAGCAGCTTATACGGGGAGTATGGCTACACCTTC. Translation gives CASSLYGEYGYTF.

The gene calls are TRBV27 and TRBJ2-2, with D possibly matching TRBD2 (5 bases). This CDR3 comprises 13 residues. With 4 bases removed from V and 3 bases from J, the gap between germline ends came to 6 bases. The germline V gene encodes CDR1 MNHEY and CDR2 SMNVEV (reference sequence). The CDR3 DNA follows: TGTGCCAGCAGTTCGAGGGACACCGGGGAGCTGTTTTTT. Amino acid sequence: CASSSRDTGELFF.

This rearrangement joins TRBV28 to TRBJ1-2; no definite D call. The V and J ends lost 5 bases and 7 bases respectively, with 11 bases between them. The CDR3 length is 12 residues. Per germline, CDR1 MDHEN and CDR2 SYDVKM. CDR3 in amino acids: CASSPSGFGYTF. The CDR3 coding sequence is TGTGCCAGCAGTCCCTCGGGGTTTGGCTACACCTTC.

The CDR3 spells CASSSDRTWGNQPQHF. As DNA, the CDR3 is TGTGCCAGCAGCTCAGACCGGACTTGGGGCAATCAGCCCCAGCATTTT. The chain links TRBV7-8 to TRBJ1-5, with D unclear. CDR1 SGHVS and CDR2 FQNEAQ come from the germline V gene. V lost 4 bases to trimming and J lost 2 bases, with 15 bases between them. The CDR3 has 16 amino acids.

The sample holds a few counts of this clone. The CDR3 DNA reads as TGTGCCAGCAGTTTATGGGACAACTCCTACGAGCAGTACTTC. Protein sequence: CASSLWDNSYEQYF. The chain couples TRBV28 to TRBJ2-7, with D tentatively TRBD1 (5 bases). V gave up 0 bases and J gave up 0 bases, with 6 bases separating them. The CDR3 sequence is 14 residues long. Germline assignment: CDR1 MDHEN and CDR2 SYDVKM.

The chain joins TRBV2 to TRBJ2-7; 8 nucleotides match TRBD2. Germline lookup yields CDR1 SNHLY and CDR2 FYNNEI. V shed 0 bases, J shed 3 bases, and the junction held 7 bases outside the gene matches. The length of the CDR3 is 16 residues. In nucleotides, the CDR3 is TGTGCCAGCAGTGAAGCGCTCGGACTAGCTAGCTACGAGCAGTACTTC. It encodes CASSEALGLASYEQYF. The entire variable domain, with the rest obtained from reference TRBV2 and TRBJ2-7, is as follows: EPEVTQTPSHQVTQMGQEVILRCVPISNHLYFYWYRQILGQKVEFLVSFYNNEISEKSEIFDDQFSVERPDGSNFTLKIRSTKLEDSAMYFCASSEALGLASYEQYFGPGTRLTVT.

The CDR3, as DNA: TGTGCCAGCAGCGCCGTCGAGCGGATCACAGATACGCAGTATTTT. Protein product: CASSAVERITDTQYF. The chain recombines TRBV9 with TRBJ2-3; a possible D gene is TRBD2 (5 bases). Trimming left V 3 bases short and J 2 bases short, with 13 bases between. CDR1 is SGDLS and CDR2 is YYNGEE in the germline V gene. The CDR3 loop spans 15 amino acids.

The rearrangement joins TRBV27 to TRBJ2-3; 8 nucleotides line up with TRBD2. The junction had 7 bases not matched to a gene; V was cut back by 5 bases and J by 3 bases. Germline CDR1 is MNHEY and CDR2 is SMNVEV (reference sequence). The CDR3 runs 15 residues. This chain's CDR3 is CASSDSGIITDTQYF. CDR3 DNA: TGTGCCAGCAGTGATAGCGGGATAATAACAGATACGCAGTATTTT.